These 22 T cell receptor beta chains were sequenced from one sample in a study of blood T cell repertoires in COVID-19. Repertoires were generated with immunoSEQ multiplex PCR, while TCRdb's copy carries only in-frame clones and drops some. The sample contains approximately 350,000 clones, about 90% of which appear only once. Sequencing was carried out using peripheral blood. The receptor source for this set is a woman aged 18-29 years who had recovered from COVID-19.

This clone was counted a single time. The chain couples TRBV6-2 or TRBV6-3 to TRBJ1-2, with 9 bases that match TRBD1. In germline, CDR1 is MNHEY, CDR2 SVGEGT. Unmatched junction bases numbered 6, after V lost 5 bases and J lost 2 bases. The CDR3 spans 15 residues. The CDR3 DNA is TGTGCCAGCAGTAAAAGACAGGGGGTCAACTATGGCTACACCTTC. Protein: CASSKRQGVNYGYTF.

The CDR3 nucleotides read TGTGCCAGCAGTTACTTGGGGGGAGAGACCCAGTACTTC. Residues: CASSYLGGETQYF. V usage is TRBV6-2 or TRBV6-3 and J usage is TRBJ2-5; weak D call: TRBD2 (6 bases). This CDR3 is 13 amino acids long. Trimming took 1 base from V and 4 from J, leaving 7 bases between them. CDR1 is MNHEY and CDR2 is SVGEGT in the germline V gene.

As DNA, the CDR3 is TGCGCCAGCAGGCGGGAGGGGATACCCCAAGAGACCCAGTACTTC. It is translated as CASRREGIPQETQYF. The gene calls are TRBV5-1 and TRBJ2-5; 9 nucleotides line up with TRBD2. CDR1 is SGHRS and CDR2 is YFSETQ in the germline V gene. CDR3 length: 15 amino acids. V was clipped by 5 bases and J by 1 base; unmatched bases: 6.

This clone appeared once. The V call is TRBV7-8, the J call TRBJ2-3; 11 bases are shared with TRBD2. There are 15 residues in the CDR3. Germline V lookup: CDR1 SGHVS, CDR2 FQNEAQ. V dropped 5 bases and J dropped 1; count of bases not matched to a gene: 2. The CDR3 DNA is TGTGCCAGCAGCGCGGGACTAGCGGGCACAGATACGCAGTATTTT. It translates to CASSAGLAGTDTQYF.

DNA of the CDR3: TGTGCCAGCAGTTCGGGGGGGGGCACAGATACGCAGTATTTT. Amino acid sequence: CASSSGGGTDTQYF. The gene calls are TRBV27 and TRBJ2-3; 8 bases are shared with TRBD2. The ends lost 4 bases at V and 1 base at J; junction bases unmatched: 1. This CDR3 has 14 residues. CDR1 MNHEY and CDR2 SMNVEV come from the germline V gene (reference sequence).

The CDR3 nucleotides read TGTGCCAGCACCTCTCCCCCCGGGGACACCATATATTTT. The encoded protein is CASTSPPGDTIYF. The V call is TRBV7-9, the J call TRBJ1-3; D gene unclear. The CDR3 runs to 13 residues. Germline V gene sequence: CDR1 SEHNR, CDR2 FQNEAQ (reference sequence). V was trimmed by 7 bases and J by 8 bases, leaving 15 bases between them.

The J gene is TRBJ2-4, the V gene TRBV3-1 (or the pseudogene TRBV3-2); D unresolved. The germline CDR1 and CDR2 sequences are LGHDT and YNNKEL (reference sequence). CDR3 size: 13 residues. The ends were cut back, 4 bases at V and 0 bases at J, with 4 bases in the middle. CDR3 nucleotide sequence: TGTGCCAGCAGCCCCGGAGCCAAAAACATTCAGTACTTC. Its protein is CASSPGAKNIQYF.

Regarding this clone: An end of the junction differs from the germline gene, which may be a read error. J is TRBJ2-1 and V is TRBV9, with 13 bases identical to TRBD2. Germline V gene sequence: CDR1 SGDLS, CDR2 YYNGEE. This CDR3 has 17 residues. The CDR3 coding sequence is TGTGCCAGCAGCGTAGGGACTAGCGGGAGTTACTACAATGAGCAATTCTTC. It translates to CASSVGTSGSYYNEQFF.

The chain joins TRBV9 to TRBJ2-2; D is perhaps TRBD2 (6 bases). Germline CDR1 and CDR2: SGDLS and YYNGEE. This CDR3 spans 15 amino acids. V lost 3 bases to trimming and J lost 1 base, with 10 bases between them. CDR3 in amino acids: CASSAAGLNTGELFF. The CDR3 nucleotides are TGTGCCAGCAGCGCCGCGGGGTTGAACACCGGGGAGCTGTTTTTT.

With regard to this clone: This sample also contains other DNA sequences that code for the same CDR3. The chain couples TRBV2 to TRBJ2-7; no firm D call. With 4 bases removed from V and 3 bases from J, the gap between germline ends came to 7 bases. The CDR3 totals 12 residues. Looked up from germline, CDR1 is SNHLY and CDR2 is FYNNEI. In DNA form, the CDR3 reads TGTGCCAGCAGTGTTAGAGGCTACGAGCAGTACGTC. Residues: CASSVRGYEQYV.

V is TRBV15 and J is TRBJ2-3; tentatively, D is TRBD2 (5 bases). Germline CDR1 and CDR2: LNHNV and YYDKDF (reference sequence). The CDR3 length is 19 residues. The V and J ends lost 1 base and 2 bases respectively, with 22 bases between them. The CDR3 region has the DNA TGTGCCACCAGCAGAGTTCTAGGCCCCAGCGGACCCCTCACAGATACGCAGTATTTT. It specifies CATSRVLGPSGPLTDTQYF.

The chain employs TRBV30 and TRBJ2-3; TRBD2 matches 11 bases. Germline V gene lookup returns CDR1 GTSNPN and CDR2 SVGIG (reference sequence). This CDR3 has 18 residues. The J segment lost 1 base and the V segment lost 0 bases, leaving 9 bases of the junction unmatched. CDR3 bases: TGTGCCTGGAGTGTACCGGGTAGCGGGAGGGACGGCACAGATACGCAGTATTTT. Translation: CAWSVPGSGRDGTDTQYF.

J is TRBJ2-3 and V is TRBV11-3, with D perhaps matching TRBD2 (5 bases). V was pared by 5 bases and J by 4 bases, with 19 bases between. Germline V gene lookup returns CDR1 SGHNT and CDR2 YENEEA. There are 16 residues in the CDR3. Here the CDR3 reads CASSPRAPGRADTQYF. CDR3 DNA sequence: TGTGCCAGCAGCCCTCGGGCCCCCGGGCGGGCAGATACGCAGTATTTT.

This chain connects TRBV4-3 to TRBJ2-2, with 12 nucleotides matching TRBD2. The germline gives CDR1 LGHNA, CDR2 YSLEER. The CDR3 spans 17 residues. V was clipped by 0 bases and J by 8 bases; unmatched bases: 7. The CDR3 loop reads CASSQDPGLAGTGELFF. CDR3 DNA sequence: TGCGCCAGCAGCCAAGATCCGGGACTAGCGGGTACAGGGGAGCTGTTTTTT.

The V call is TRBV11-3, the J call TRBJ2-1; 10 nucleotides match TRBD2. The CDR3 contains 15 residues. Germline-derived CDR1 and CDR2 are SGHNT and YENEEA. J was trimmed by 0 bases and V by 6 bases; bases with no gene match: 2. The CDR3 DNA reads TGTGCCAGCAGTAAGCGGGGGGGCTCCTACAATGAGCAGTTCTTC. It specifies CASSKRGGSYNEQFF.

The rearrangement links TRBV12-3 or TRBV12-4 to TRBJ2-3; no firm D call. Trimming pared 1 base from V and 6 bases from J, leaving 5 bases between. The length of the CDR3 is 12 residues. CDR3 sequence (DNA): TGTGCCAGCAGTTTAGTCCGGGATACGCAGTATTTT. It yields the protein CASSLVRDTQYF.

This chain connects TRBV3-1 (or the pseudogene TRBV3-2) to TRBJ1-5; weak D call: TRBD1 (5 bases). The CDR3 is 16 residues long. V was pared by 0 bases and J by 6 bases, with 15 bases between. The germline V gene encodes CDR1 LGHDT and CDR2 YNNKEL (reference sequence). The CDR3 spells CASSQDLSGVVQPQHF. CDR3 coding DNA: TGTGCCAGCAGCCAAGATCTTTCGGGGGTGGTTCAGCCCCAGCATTTT.

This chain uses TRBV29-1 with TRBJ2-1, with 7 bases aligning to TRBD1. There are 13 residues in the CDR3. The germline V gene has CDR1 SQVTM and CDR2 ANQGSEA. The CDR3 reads CSARDSPYNEQFF. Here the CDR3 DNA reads TGCAGTGCCCGGGACAGCCCCTACAATGAGCAGTTCTTC.

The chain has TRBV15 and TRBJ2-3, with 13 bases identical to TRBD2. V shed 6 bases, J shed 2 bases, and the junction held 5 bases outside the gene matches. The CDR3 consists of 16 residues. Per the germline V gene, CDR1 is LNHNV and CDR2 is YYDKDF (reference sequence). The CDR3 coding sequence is TGTGCCACCAGGTCGGGACTAGCGGGAATCACAGATACGCAGTATTTT. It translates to CATRSGLAGITDTQYF.

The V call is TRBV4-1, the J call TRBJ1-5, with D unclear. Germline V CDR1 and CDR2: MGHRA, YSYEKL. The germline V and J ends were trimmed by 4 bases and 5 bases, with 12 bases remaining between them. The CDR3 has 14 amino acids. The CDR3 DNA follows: TGCGCCAGCAGCCCACGGGGAAGATATCAGCCCCAGCATTTT. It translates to CASSPRGRYQPQHF.

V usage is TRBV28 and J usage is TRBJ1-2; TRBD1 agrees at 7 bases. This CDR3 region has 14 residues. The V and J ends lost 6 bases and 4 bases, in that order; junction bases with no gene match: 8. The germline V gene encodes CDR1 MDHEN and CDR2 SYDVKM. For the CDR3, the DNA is TGTGCCAGCAGATGGCAGGGGGGAGTCTATGGCTACACCTTC. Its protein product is CASRWQGGVYGYTF.

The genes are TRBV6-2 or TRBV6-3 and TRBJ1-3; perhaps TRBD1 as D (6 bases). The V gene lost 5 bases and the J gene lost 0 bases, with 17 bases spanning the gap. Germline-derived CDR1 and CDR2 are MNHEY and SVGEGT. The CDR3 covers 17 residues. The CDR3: CASSTDRNFNSGNTIYF. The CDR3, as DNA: TGTGCCAGCAGTACGGACAGAAACTTTAACTCTGGAAACACCATATATTTT.